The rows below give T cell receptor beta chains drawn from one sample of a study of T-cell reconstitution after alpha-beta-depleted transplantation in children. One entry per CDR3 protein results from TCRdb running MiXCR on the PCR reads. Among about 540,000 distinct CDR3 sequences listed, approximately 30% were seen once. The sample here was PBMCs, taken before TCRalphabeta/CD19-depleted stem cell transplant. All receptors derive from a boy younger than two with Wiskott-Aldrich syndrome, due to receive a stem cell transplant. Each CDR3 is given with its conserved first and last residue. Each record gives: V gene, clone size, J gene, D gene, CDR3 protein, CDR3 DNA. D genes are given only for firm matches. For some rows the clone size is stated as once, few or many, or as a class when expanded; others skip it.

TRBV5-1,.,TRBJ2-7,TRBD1,CASSLKAGQGDSYEQYF,TGCGCCAGCAGCCTCAAGGCGGGACAGGGGGACTCCTACGAGCAGTACTTC
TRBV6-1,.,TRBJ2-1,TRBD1,CASTLPGQGHNEQFF,TGTGCCAGCACCCTACCGGGACAGGGTCACAATGAGCAGTTCTTC
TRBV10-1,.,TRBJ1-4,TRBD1,CASSPGTGQGKLFF,TGCGCCAGCAGCCCCGGGACAGGGCAAGGAAAACTGTTTTTT
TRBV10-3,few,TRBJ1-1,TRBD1,CASQGAGGTEAFF,TGTGCCTCCCAGGGGGCAGGGGGCACTGAAGCTTTCTTT
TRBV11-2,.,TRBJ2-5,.,CASSSPDGTETQYF,TGTGCCAGCAGTTCTCCAGACGGAACGGAGACCCAGTACTTC
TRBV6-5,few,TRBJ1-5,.,CASRTGHNQPQHF,TGTGCCAGCAGAACGGGGCACAATCAGCCCCAGCATTTT
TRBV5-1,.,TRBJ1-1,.,CASSLTPQGSETEAFF,TGCGCCAGCAGCTTGACGCCACAGGGAAGTGAAACTGAAGCTTTCTTT
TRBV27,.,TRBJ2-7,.,CASSPTSFALYEQYF,TGTGCCAGCAGTCCTACCTCATTTGCCCTCTACGAGCAGTACTTC
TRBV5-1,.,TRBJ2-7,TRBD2,CASSLGIGKGRDEQYF,TGCGCCAGCAGCTTGGGAATCGGTAAGGGGAGGGACGAGCAGTACTTC
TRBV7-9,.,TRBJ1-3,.,CASSPADAGNTIYF,TGTGCCAGCAGCCCGGCGGATGCTGGAAACACCATATATTTT
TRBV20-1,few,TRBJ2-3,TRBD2,CSAILAGRTDTQYF,TGCAGTGCAATTCTAGCGGGCCGCACAGATACGCAGTATTTT
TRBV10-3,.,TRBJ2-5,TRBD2,CAIRGGTSGNQETQYF,TGTGCCATCAGAGGGGGGACTAGCGGGAACCAAGAGACCCAGTACTTC
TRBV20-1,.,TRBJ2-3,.,CSAHVASFADTQYF,TGCAGTGCCCACGTGGCCTCTTTTGCAGATACGCAGTATTTT
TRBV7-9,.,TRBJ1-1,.,CASSFRRGSNTEAFF,TGTGCCAGCAGCTTCCGGAGGGGATCTAACACTGAAGCTTTCTTT
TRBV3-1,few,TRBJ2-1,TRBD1,CARGETGPYNEQFF,TGTGCCAGGGGGGAGACAGGGCCCTACAATGAGCAGTTCTTC
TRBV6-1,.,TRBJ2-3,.,CASSEARGPDTQYF,TGTGCCAGCAGTGAAGCAAGGGGCCCAGATACGCAGTATTTT
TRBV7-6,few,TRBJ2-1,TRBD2,CASSSYPSGPYNEQFF,TGTGCCAGCAGCTCATACCCTAGCGGGCCCTACAATGAGCAGTTCTTC